A single sample is the source of the 17 T cell receptor beta chains below, sequenced in a study of blood T cell repertoires in COVID-19. The assay was immunoSEQ multiplex PCR, and TCRdb's table has in-frame clones only and misses some. The sample records approximately 97,000 clones, 81% being singletons. Sequencing was carried out using peripheral blood. The receptors here all came from a man aged 60 to 69 with acute or convalescent COVID-19.

The chain couples TRBV19 to TRBJ2-5, with D tentatively TRBD2 (5 bases). This CDR3 is built from 14 residues. V was trimmed by 7 bases and J by 4 bases, leaving 16 bases between them. Germline-derived CDR1 and CDR2 are LNHDA and SQIVND (reference sequence). The DNA for the CDR3 is TGTGCCAGTAAGGAATCGGGATACGGAGAGACCCAGTACTTC. This codes for CASKESGYGETQYF.

The chain recombines TRBV6-5 with TRBJ2-1; D perhaps matches TRBD1 (6 bases). The CDR3 loop spans 15 amino acids. CDR1 is MNHEY and CDR2 is SVGAGI in the germline V gene. Trimming shortened V by 6 bases and J by 2 bases, and 14 bases separated the two germline ends. The CDR3 DNA follows: TGTGCCAGCAGCAAGACAGGCCAACCCTACAATGAGCAGTTCTTC. The encoded protein is CASSKTGQPYNEQFF.

The V call is TRBV3-1 (or the pseudogene TRBV3-2), the J call TRBJ2-2; D is uncertain. V shed 1 base and J shed 6 bases, with 15 bases lying between them. The CDR3 loop spans 16 amino acids. CDR1 LGHDT and CDR2 YNNKEL come from the germline V gene (reference sequence). CDR3 in DNA: TGTGCCAGCAGCCAAGCCGTGTTCACGGTCCCCGGGGAGCTGTTTTTT. It is translated as CASSQAVFTVPGELFF.

A single count supports this clone. The rearrangement joins TRBV9 to TRBJ2-7, with 8 nucleotides matching TRBD2. CDR1 and CDR2 from the germline V gene are SGDLS and YYNGEE. Trimming removed 0 bases from V and 2 bases from J; junction bases left unmatched: 4. CDR3 size: 15 residues. The CDR3 loop reads CASSVDSGSAYEQYF. CDR3 bases: TGTGCCAGCAGCGTAGACAGCGGGAGTGCCTACGAGCAGTACTTC.

The chain carries TRBV27 and TRBJ2-1; 9 bases are shared with TRBD1. Germline assignment: CDR1 MNHEY and CDR2 SMNVEV (reference sequence). The CDR3 is 15 amino acids. The ends lost 3 bases at V and 5 bases at J; junction bases unmatched: 5. The DNA of the CDR3 is TGTGCCAGCAGTTTCGGGACAGGGTCCCACAATGAGCAGTTCTTC. Amino acid sequence: CASSFGTGSHNEQFF.

This rearrangement joins TRBV15 to TRBJ1-4; tentatively, D is TRBD1 (5 bases). Per the germline V gene, CDR1 is LNHNV and CDR2 is YYDKDF (reference sequence). The CDR3 runs to 17 residues. V was trimmed by 1 base and J by 6 bases, leaving 18 bases between them. Written as DNA, the CDR3 is TGTGCCACCAGCAGAGGGGCTGCAGGGTGGGGGGATGAAAAACTGTTTTTT. It is translated as CATSRGAAGWGDEKLFF.

This chain connects TRBV6-5 to TRBJ1-5; tentative D call: TRBD1 (6 bases). This CDR3 comprises 12 residues. Germline-derived CDR1 and CDR2 are MNHEY and SVGAGI. Trimming removed 6 bases from V and 6 bases from J, with 9 bases in between. In nucleotides, the CDR3 is TGTGCCAGCAGCGGGACATCTCAGCCCCAGCATTTT. Its protein product is CASSGTSQPQHF.

This clone turned up a few times. The rearrangement uses TRBV18 and TRBJ2-5; TRBD1 might be the D (5 bases). The germline gives CDR1 KGHSH, CDR2 LQKENI. Trimming cost V 6 bases and J 5 bases, with 16 bases left between them. The CDR3 sequence is 14 residues long. CDR3 amino acids: CASSPQGAVETQYF. As DNA, the CDR3 is TGTGCCAGCTCCCCTCAAGGGGCGGTCGAGACCCAGTACTTC.

The rearrangement joins TRBV6-5 to TRBJ2-3, with D unresolved. Germline V gives CDR1 MNHEY, CDR2 SVGAGI. V gave up 7 bases and J gave up 4 bases, with 15 bases separating them. This CDR3 is built from 14 residues. The DNA of the CDR3 is TGTGCCAGCAAAAATTCTGTGGGCTCAGATACGCAGTATTTT. Its protein product is CASKNSVGSDTQYF.

The rearrangement joins TRBV19 to TRBJ2-2; D might be TRBD1 (5 bases). From germline, CDR1 is LNHDA and CDR2 SQIVND (reference sequence). Deletions cut 6 bases from V and 2 bases from J, with 10 bases between. The CDR3 covers 14 residues. The CDR3, as DNA: TGTGCCAGTAGAAGGACATACAACACCGGGGAGCTGTTTTTT. This sequence encodes CASRRTYNTGELFF.

CDR3 loop: CASSQRTGGTETQYF. The CDR3 nucleotides are TGTGCCAGCAGCCAACGGACAGGGGGCACGGAGACCCAGTACTTC. V is TRBV27 and J is TRBJ2-5; 11 bases align to TRBD1. Germline V CDR1 and CDR2: MNHEY, SMNVEV (reference sequence). After removal of 6 bases from V and 5 bases from J, the junction contained 8 bases not matched to a gene. CDR3 length: 15 residues.

V and J are TRBV19 and TRBJ2-2; 7 positions agree with TRBD1. The CDR3 length is 14 residues. Germline loops: CDR1 LNHDA, CDR2 SQIVND (reference sequence). Trimming at V came to 10 bases and at J to 6 bases, leaving 11 bases not matched to a gene. CDR3 sequence (DNA): TGTGCCATCAGAGGGACAGATTTCTCCGGGGAGCTGTTTTTT. It translates to CAIRGTDFSGELFF.

The chain is built from TRBV7-2 and TRBJ1-2; a weak D match, TRBD1 (6 bases). The ends were cut back, 2 bases at V and 3 bases at J, with 10 bases in the middle. Germline V gene data show CDR1 as SGHTA and CDR2 as FQGNSA. The CDR3 has 14 amino acids. CDR3 loop: CASSLTHRDYGYTF. The CDR3 nucleotides are TGTGCCAGCAGCTTAACTCACAGGGACTATGGCTACACCTTC.

This rearrangement joins TRBV2 to TRBJ2-3; D is possibly TRBD2 (7 bases). V dropped 4 bases and J dropped 1 base, with 12 bases sitting between them. Germline assignment: CDR1 SNHLY and CDR2 FYNNEI. This CDR3 spans 15 amino acids. The CDR3 protein is CASSVWGGGTDTQYF. The CDR3 DNA reads TGTGCCAGCAGTGTATGGGGGGGCGGCACAGATACGCAGTATTTT.

The rearrangement links TRBV6-5 to TRBJ1-6, with D possibly being TRBD1 (6 bases). CDR1 is MNHEY, CDR2 SVGAGI, per germline. Trimming cost V 0 bases and J 7 bases, with 13 bases left between them. CDR3 length: 16 amino acids. The CDR3 nucleotides read TGTGCCAGCAGTTACTCGCTGGGGACAAGAAATTCACCCCTCCACTTT. It translates to CASSYSLGTRNSPLHF.

J is TRBJ2-7 and V is TRBV11-2; TRBD1 matches at 7 bases. CDR3 size: 16 residues. V dropped 5 bases and J dropped 1; count of bases not matched to a gene: 11. Germline V gene sequence: CDR1 SGHAT, CDR2 FQNNGV. For the CDR3, the DNA is TGTGCCAGCAGCCCCTGGCCGGGACAGCCTTCCTACGAGCAGTACTTC. Amino acids: CASSPWPGQPSYEQYF.

The chain recombines TRBV5-5 with TRBJ2-2, with 14 positions matching TRBD2. CDR1 and CDR2 from the germline V gene are SGHKS and YYEKEE (reference sequence). Trimming cost V 4 bases and J 2 bases; bases outside gene matches: 7. The CDR3 consists of 18 residues. The CDR3 loop is CASSQTSGRAPNTGELFF. The CDR3 nucleotides are TGTGCCAGCAGCCAGACTAGCGGGAGGGCCCCCAACACCGGGGAGCTGTTTTTT. Supplemented by reference TRBV5-5 and TRBJ2-2, the full variable domain reads DAGVTQSPTHLIKTRGQQVTLRCSPISGHKSVSWYQQVLGQGPQFIFQYYEKEERGRGNFPDRFSARQFPNYSSELNVNALLLGDSALYLCASSQTSGRAPNTGELFFGEGSRLTVL.